The clone carrying this T cell receptor (beta chain) has a handful of counts. The antigen remains undetermined. The data stem from a study of identical twins. Whole-study results and caveats: It was cross-sectional statistical analysis, not following the same donors, that the conclusions relied on.

With V trimmed by 5 bases and J by 4 bases, 8 bases remained unmatched. The CDR3 length is 18 residues. Template switching (which added a universal primer site) was used, and cDNA carried unique molecular identifiers. TCRdb reanalysed the 5' RACE reads using MiXCR and keeps one entry per CDR3 protein. The data hold approximately 500,000 distinct CDR3 sequences, with around 15% observed a single time. These data were also filed under a second study, of yellow fever vaccine responses in identical twins.

The TCR was taken from a woman in her late teens or twenties in good health. The chain couples TRBV12-3 or TRBV12-4 to TRBJ2-2; 15 bases agree with TRBD2. The sample consisted of CD4+ T cells sorted from blood. The chain's CDR3 is CASSQGLAGGLGTGELFF. The CDR3, as DNA: TGTGCCAGCAGTCAAGGACTAGCGGGGGGGCTAGGCACCGGGGAGCTGTTTTTT.